The 11 T cell receptor beta chains below all came from one sample that was sequenced in a study of OX40 agonist ivuxolimab in advanced cancers. Some clones are missing from TCRdb's copy, which holds only in-frame ones; the method was immunoSEQ multiplex PCR. The sample contains around 74,000 clones, 85% of which appear only once. The material sequenced was CD4+ or CD8+ T cells sorted from blood, taken in a trial of the OX40 agonist ivuxolimab. The origin of the receptors is an adult with an advanced solid tumor such as melanoma, head and neck, liver or kidney cancer.

V is TRBV7-9 and J is TRBJ1-5, with D unclear. The V gene's germline CDR1 is SEHNR and CDR2 FQNEAQ (reference sequence). The CDR3 length is 13 residues. The germline V and J ends were trimmed by 1 base and 4 bases, with 5 bases remaining between them. The CDR3 region has the DNA TGTGCCAGCAGCTTAGAAACTAATCAGCCCCAGCATTTT. Encoded protein: CASSLETNQPQHF. Variable domain in full (rest from reference TRBV7-9 and TRBJ1-5): DTGVSQNPRHKITKRGQNVTFRCDPISEHNRLYWYRQTLGQGPEFLTYFQNEAQLEKSRLLSDRFSAERPKGSFSTLEIQRTEQGDSAMYLCASSLETNQPQHFGDGTRLSIL.

CDR3 in amino acids: CASSPRGEVSTEAFF. Written as DNA, the CDR3 is TGTGCCAGCAGCCCGAGGGGGGAGGTTAGCACTGAAGCTTTCTTT. The V and J genes are TRBV2 and TRBJ1-1; TRBD1 is a possible D gene (6 bases). The CDR3 spans 15 residues. The germline gives CDR1 SNHLY, CDR2 FYNNEI. Deletions cut 6 bases from V and 4 bases from J, with 18 bases between.

The genes are TRBV5-4 and TRBJ2-7, with 11 bases that match TRBD1. CDR3 length: 16 amino acids. V was pared by 4 bases and J by 2 bases, with 8 bases of the junction left unmatched. Germline V gene data show CDR1 as SGHNT and CDR2 as YYREEE (reference sequence). The CDR3: CASSRWTGGYPYEQYF. The CDR3 nucleotides read TGTGCCAGCAGCAGATGGACAGGGGGCTATCCCTACGAGCAGTACTTC.

The chain links TRBV10-3 to TRBJ1-2; a possible D gene is TRBD1 (5 bases). This CDR3 spans 13 amino acids. Germline V gene sequence: CDR1 ENHRY, CDR2 SYGVKD. V lost 10 bases and J lost 5, with 17 bases in between. The CDR3 reads CATRGWDLYGYTF. Written as DNA, the CDR3 is TGTGCCACCCGGGGGTGGGATCTTTATGGCTACACCTTC.

V is TRBV19 and J is TRBJ1-2; TRBD1 aligns across 11 bases. Germline V lookup: CDR1 LNHDA, CDR2 SQIVND (reference sequence). The ends lost 9 bases at V and 1 base at J; junction bases unmatched: 7. The CDR3 is 15 amino acids. CDR3 protein: CASRDRGISNYGYTF. CDR3 coding DNA: TGTGCCAGCCGGGACAGGGGGATAAGTAACTATGGCTACACCTTC.

This chain links TRBV9 with TRBJ2-7; 9 positions agree with TRBD2. V shed 0 bases and J 1 base; nucleotides not matched to a gene: 5. CDR3 length: 16 amino acids. Per the germline V gene, CDR1 is SGDLS and CDR2 is YYNGEE. DNA of the CDR3: TGTGCCAGCAGCGTAGGGCCTACTAGCGGGTCCTACGAGCAGTACTTC. This gives the protein CASSVGPTSGSYEQYF. The full variable domain, with the rest looked up from reference TRBV9 and TRBJ2-7, is DSGVTQTPKHLITATGQRVTLRCSPRSGDLSVYWYQQSLDQGLQFLIQYYNGEERAKGNILERFSAQQFPDLHSELNLSSLELGDSALYFCASSVGPTSGSYEQYFGPGTRLTVT.

V usage is TRBV25-1 and J usage is TRBJ2-1, with D possibly TRBD2 on 6 matching bases. Germline V gene lookup returns CDR1 MGHDK and CDR2 SYGVNS. The length of the CDR3 is 16 residues. The V end lost 0 bases, the J end lost 3 bases, and 12 bases lay between the germline ends. The CDR3, as DNA: TGTGCCAGCAGTGAATATCAGGGACTCCGCTACAATGAGCAGTTCTTC. Protein sequence: CASSEYQGLRYNEQFF.

The chain couples TRBV11-2 to TRBJ2-3, with 8 positions matching TRBD2. Germline assignment: CDR1 SGHAT and CDR2 FQNNGV. Unmatched junction bases numbered 6, after V lost 1 base and J lost 0 bases. The CDR3 loop spans 17 amino acids. Written as DNA, the CDR3 is TGTGCCAGCAGCTTAGGAAAACTAGCGGCTAGCACAGATACGCAGTATTTT. The encoded protein is CASSLGKLAASTDTQYF.

The V gene is TRBV11-2, the J gene TRBJ2-5; TRBD1 matches 7 bases. The CDR3 is made up of 14 amino acids. V was pared by 2 bases and J by 5 bases, with 5 bases of the junction left unmatched. Germline CDR1 reads SGHAT; CDR2 reads FQNNGV. CDR3 in DNA: TGTGCCAGCAGCTTAAATACAGGGGTGGAGACCCAGTACTTC. Protein: CASSLNTGVETQYF.

This clone was picked up a small number of times. The V gene is TRBV19, the J gene TRBJ2-7; 9 bases match TRBD1. Germline assignment: CDR1 LNHDA and CDR2 SQIVND (reference sequence). The CDR3 totals 14 residues. V shed 10 bases, J shed 0 bases, and the junction held 7 bases outside the gene matches. CDR3 nucleotide sequence: TGTGCCACCGAAGACAGGGGGGGCTCCTACGAGCAGTACTTC. Amino acids: CATEDRGGSYEQYF.

The chain uses TRBV5-6 and TRBJ1-4; TRBD1 might be the D (6 bases). Germline lookup yields CDR1 SGHDT and CDR2 YYEEEE. The CDR3 is made up of 15 amino acids. V was shortened by 5 bases and J by 5 bases, with 16 bases between the two germline ends. CDR3 sequence: CASSEQGFSNEKLFF. The CDR3 DNA is TGTGCCAGCAGTGAACAGGGATTTTCAAATGAAAAACTGTTTTTT. The variable domain in full, with the rest retrieved from reference TRBV5-6 and TRBJ1-4, is DAGVTQSPTHLIKTRGQQVTLRCSPKSGHDTVSWYQQALGQGPQFIFQYYEEEERQRGNFPDRFSGHQFPNYSSELNVNALLLGDSALYLCASSEQGFSNEKLFFGSGTQLSVL.